This T cell receptor beta chain stems from a study of blood T cell repertoires in COVID-19. On the study more broadly: Samples came from the United States, Italy and Spain, spanning acute and convalescent COVID-19. T cells, B-cell-depleted T cells, or PBMCs provided the cDNA or gDNA that served as material.

Original processing notes: Nucleated cell counts were estimated from reference gene primer amplification. Method: immunoSEQ multiplex PCR; TCRdb's copy keeps in-frame clones and lacks some. V and J calls plus clone size are reproduced from that table; the DNA served to infer D and trimming. In the table there are approximately 99,000 clones, about 88% of which are singletons. CDR3 length: 15 amino acids. The germline CDR1 and CDR2 sequences are LNHDA and SQIVND (reference sequence). Trimming removed 1 base from V and 4 bases from J; junction bases left unmatched: 6. The sequenced sample was peripheral blood. The rearrangement uses TRBV19 and TRBJ2-7, with 8 bases matching TRBD1. This sequence was found in a human donor in a cohort sampled during active COVID-19. For the CDR3, the DNA is TGTGCCAGTAGTATAGCAGCAGGGGGCAAGTACGAGCAGTACTTC. The encoded protein is CASSIAAGGKYEQYF.